Below, 12 T cell receptor beta chains from the same sample are listed, as sequenced in a study of tumor-infiltrating lymphocytes in localized non-small cell lung cancer. This table comes from immunoSEQ multiplex PCR, and its TCRdb copy is limited to in-frame clones, with some not included. The table lists thousands of clones, approximately 77% of them singletons. The sequenced sample consisted of uninvolved lung tissue not adjacent to the tumor. Receptor source: a human donor with non-small cell lung cancer.

The sample holds a few counts of this clone. V usage is TRBV5-1 and J usage is TRBJ2-7; TRBD1 matches at 12 bases. The CDR3 has 16 residues. CDR1 and CDR2 (germline): SGHRS, YFSETQ. The trim removed 3 bases at V and 6 bases at J, leaving 10 bases unmatched. CDR3 sequence reads: CASSSTPGQGALEQYF. In nucleotides, the CDR3 is TGCGCCAGCAGCTCGACTCCGGGACAGGGGGCCCTCGAGCAGTACTTC.

The chain carries TRBV7-8 and TRBJ2-5; no definite D call. The CDR3 contains 11 residues. Germline CDR1 is SGHVS and CDR2 is FQNEAQ. V dropped 5 bases and J dropped 5 bases, with 6 bases sitting between them. This CDR3 is CASSPRETQYF. CDR3 coding DNA: TGTGCCAGCAGCCCGAGGGAGACCCAGTACTTC.

CDR3 bases: TGTGCCAGCAGCGTGACCCAGGGGGCTTATAATTCACCCCTCCACTTT. Protein: CASSVTQGAYNSPLHF. The gene calls are TRBV9 and TRBJ1-6; 8 bases match TRBD1. J was trimmed by 4 bases and V by 2 bases; bases with no gene match: 5. The CDR3 contains 16 residues. The V gene's germline CDR1 is SGDLS and CDR2 YYNGEE.

This sequence joins TRBV7-2 and TRBJ2-7; possibly TRBD2 for D (5 bases). Germline V CDR1 and CDR2: SGHTA, FQGNSA. V was shortened by 6 bases and J by 0 bases, with 9 bases between the two germline ends. The CDR3 is 13 residues long. The CDR3 DNA follows: TGTGCCAGCAGTATACTAGGCTCCTACGAGCAGTACTTC. It is translated as CASSILGSYEQYF.

This clone was detected a few times. This rearrangement joins TRBV5-6 to TRBJ1-2, with TRBD1 matching over 9 bases. Germline CDR1 SGHDT, CDR2 YYEEEE. V was pared by 1 base and J by 3 bases, with 10 bases of the junction left unmatched. CDR3 length: 17 amino acids. The CDR3 here is CASSLYETGGLDYGYTF. CDR3 sequence (DNA): TGTGCCAGCAGCTTGTATGAGACAGGGGGTTTGGACTATGGCTACACCTTC.

V usage is TRBV6-5 and J usage is TRBJ1-5; the D gene is possibly TRBD1 (6 bases). V was shortened by 6 bases and J by 0 bases, with 12 bases between the two germline ends. Per the germline V gene, CDR1 is MNHEY and CDR2 is SVGAGI. This CDR3 spans 15 amino acids. The CDR3 sequence is CASRPGTFSNQPQHF. The DNA of the CDR3 is TGTGCCAGCAGGCCCGGGACATTTAGCAATCAGCCCCAGCATTTT.

This sequence joins TRBV18 and TRBJ1-1; no firm D call. The CDR3 length is 14 residues. The V end was cut by 1 base, the J end by 2 bases, with 8 bases between. Germline CDR1 KGHSH, CDR2 LQKENI. CDR3: CASSPRAANTEAFF. CDR3 nucleotide sequence: TGTGCCAGCTCACCACGAGCGGCCAACACTGAAGCTTTCTTT.

The rearrangement links TRBV5-5 to TRBJ1-1; D is ambiguous. CDR1 and CDR2 (germline): SGHKS, YYEKEE (reference sequence). This CDR3 is 13 amino acids long. With 5 bases removed from V and 0 bases from J, the gap between germline ends came to 8 bases. The CDR3 loop reads CASRRDLNTEAFF. In DNA, the CDR3 is TGTGCCAGCAGACGTGACTTGAACACTGAAGCTTTCTTT.

A few counts support this clone. This chain joins TRBV5-4 and TRBJ1-2; no firm D call. The ends were cut back, 0 bases at V and 1 base at J, with 4 bases in the middle. CDR1 and CDR2 from the germline V gene are SGHNT and YYREEE (reference sequence). The CDR3 spans 13 residues. The CDR3 bases are TGTGCCAGCAGCTTGGCGCGTAACTATGGCTACACCTTC. It specifies CASSLARNYGYTF.

The rearrangement links TRBV5-8 to TRBJ2-3; D tentatively reads TRBD1 or TRBD2 (6 bases each). V lost 4 bases, J lost 0 bases, and 12 bases lay in between. Germline CDR1 is SGHTS and CDR2 is YDEGEE. CDR3 size: 15 residues. CDR3 coding DNA: TGTGCCAGCAGCGCGGGACAATTAAGCACAGATACGCAGTATTTT. Residues: CASSAGQLSTDTQYF. The full variable domain, with the rest looked up from reference TRBV5-8 and TRBJ2-3, is EAGVTQSPTHLIKTRGQQATLRCSPISGHTSVYWYQQALGLGLQFLLWYDEGEERNRGNFPPRFSGRQFPNYSSELNVNALELEDSALYLCASSAGQLSTDTQYFGPGTRLTVL.

Written as DNA, the CDR3 is TGTGCCAGCAGTGCCATCCCCTCCCGGGGATCTGCTGGAAACACCATATATTTT. Protein: CASSAIPSRGSAGNTIYF. V is TRBV2 and J is TRBJ1-3; D not resolved. The CDR3 length is 18 residues. Trimming pared 4 bases from V and 2 bases from J, leaving 21 bases between. CDR1 and CDR2 from the germline V gene are SNHLY and FYNNEI.

The genes are TRBV5-1 and TRBJ1-1, with D possibly matching TRBD1 (6 bases). Deletions cut 2 bases from V and 5 bases from J, with 10 bases between. Germline values: CDR1 SGHRS, CDR2 YFSETQ. This CDR3 contains 13 residues. The CDR3 sequence is CASSFQGMTEAFF. In DNA form, the CDR3 reads TGCGCCAGCAGCTTCCAGGGGATGACTGAAGCTTTCTTT.